The rows below give T cell receptor beta chains drawn from one sample of a study of spatial heterogeneity in lung cancer. Each CDR3 protein is one row after TCRdb ran MiXCR on the 5' RACE reads. The sample consists of nearly 50,000 distinct CDR3 sequences, 6% to 9.5% of them appearing once. The sample in question was PBMCs, obtained at surgery. The source of these receptors is a female donor with early-stage non-small cell lung cancer. CDR3s include the opening cysteine and the closing phenylalanine or tryptophan. A D gene is named only where the DNA matches it firmly. A clone size is listed for some rows: how often the clone was seen (once, few, many), or a class if it is expanded.

D,size,V,J,CDR3,DNA
-,many,TRBV7-2,TRBJ1-4,CASSLERDRGEKLFF,TGTGCCAGCAGCTTAGAAAGGGATAGGGGTGAAAAACTGTTTTTT
TRBD1,many,TRBV30,TRBJ2-6,CAWSPGTGNGANVLTF,TGTGCCTGGAGTCCCGGGACAGGAAATGGGGCCAACGTCCTGACTTTC
-,-,TRBV11-2,TRBJ2-7,CASSLGSSLSSYEQYF,TGTGCCAGCAGCTTAGGTTCCAGCCTTAGCTCCTACGAGCAGTACTTC
-,many,TRBV29-1,TRBJ2-1,CSRRGRGNEQFF,TGCAGCCGAAGGGGCAGGGGTAATGAGCAGTTCTTC
-,many,TRBV9,TRBJ1-6,CASSAAGGWNSPLHF,TGTGCCAGCAGCGCCGCTGGCGGATGGAATTCACCCCTCCACTTT
TRBD2,-,TRBV24-1,TRBJ2-1,CATSDLWGLAGGGSYNEQFF,TGTGCCACCAGTGATTTGTGGGGACTAGCGGGGGGGGGATCCTACAATGAGCAGTTCTTC
-,-,TRBV6-5,TRBJ2-1,CASSYVGPRNEQFF,TGTGCCAGCAGTTACGTAGGACCCCGAAATGAGCAGTTCTTC
-,-,TRBV20-1,TRBJ2-7,CSARPPARGSYEQYF,TGCAGTGCTAGACCCCCCGCCAGGGGCTCCTACGAGCAGTACTTC
TRBD2,few,TRBV6-1,TRBJ2-5,CASSWASGGQETQYF,TGTGCCAGCAGTTGGGCTAGCGGGGGACAAGAGACCCAGTACTTC
TRBD2,-,TRBV5-4,TRBJ2-1,CAYFGAGETYNEQFF,TGTGCTTATTTCGGGGCGGGGGAAACCTACAATGAGCAGTTCTTC
TRBD1,many,TRBV11-2,TRBJ2-1,CASSEDRVYNEQFF,TGTGCCAGCAGCGAGGACAGGGTATACAATGAGCAGTTCTTC
-,-,TRBV5-1,TRBJ2-5,CASSFGVQETQYF,TGCGCCAGCAGCTTTGGAGTCCAAGAGACCCAGTACTTC
TRBD1,-,TRBV27,TRBJ1-2,CASRPPPGTGVYGYTF,TGTGCCAGCAGACCCCCCCCCGGGACAGGGGTCTATGGCTACACCTTC
-,many,TRBV20-1,TRBJ2-2,CSATRGEDTGELFF,TGCAGTGCTACTAGGGGGGAGGACACCGGGGAGCTGTTTTTT
TRBD1,-,TRBV10-3,TRBJ1-2,CAISEAGQGYGYTF,TGTGCCATCAGTGAGGCGGGACAGGGCTATGGCTACACCTTC
-,-,TRBV12-3/TRBV12-4,TRBJ1-5,CASSLGGYQPQHF,TGTGCCAGCAGTTTAGGAGGGTATCAGCCCCAGCATTTT
TRBD2,-,TRBV20-1,TRBJ2-3,CSASGGGGDTQYF,TGCAGTGCTAGCGGGGGGGGAGGAGATACGCAGTATTTT
TRBD1,few,TRBV7-8,TRBJ2-2,CASSTPDRETANTGELFF,TGTGCCAGCAGCACCCCCGACAGGGAAACCGCGAACACCGGGGAGCTGTTTTTT
-,many,TRBV7-2,TRBJ2-7,CASSLAGGFGGSREQYF,TGTGCCAGCAGCTTAGCGGGGGGTTTTGGGGGAAGTCGCGAGCAGTACTTC
TRBD1,-,TRBV19,TRBJ1-1,CASSARGRDTEAFF,TGTGCCAGTAGTGCAAGGGGGCGGGACACTGAAGCTTTCTTT
-,many,TRBV5-1,TRBJ1-1,CASSKEGQPPRTEAFF,TGCGCCAGCAGCAAAGAAGGACAGCCGCCGAGGACTGAAGCTTTCTTT
TRBD2,few,TRBV4-3,TRBJ2-3,CASSQGLAGGLSTDTQYF,TGCGCCAGCAGCCAAGGACTAGCGGGGGGCTTGAGCACAGATACGCAGTATTTT
-,many,TRBV12-3/TRBV12-4,TRBJ1-5,CASSRIGQPQHF,TGTGCCAGCAGTCGGATCGGTCAGCCCCAGCATTTT
-,many,TRBV29-1,TRBJ1-1,CSGDPTNMNTEAFF,TGCAGCGGCGACCCGACAAATATGAACACTGAAGCTTTCTTT
TRBD2,many,TRBV13,TRBJ2-5,CASTQAGDLASRARETQYF,TGTGCCAGCACCCAGGCGGGAGATTTAGCCTCGCGGGCTCGAGAGACCCAGTACTTC
TRBD2,-,TRBV2,TRBJ2-7,CASTPLAGGQGEQYF,TGTGCCAGCACCCCACTAGCGGGGGGGCAAGGGGAGCAGTACTTC
TRBD1,many,TRBV14,TRBJ2-7,CASSHVGGQALSYEQYF,TGTGCCAGCAGCCATGTCGGTGGACAGGCCCTTTCCTACGAGCAGTACTTC
TRBD1,many,TRBV11-2,TRBJ1-1,CASSSGQGMNTEAFF,TGTGCCAGCAGCTCAGGACAGGGAATGAACACTGAAGCTTTCTTT
-,few,TRBV13,TRBJ2-7,CASSRVRYEQYF,TGTGCCAGCAGCCGAGTTCGCTACGAGCAGTACTTC
TRBD1,-,TRBV6-5,TRBJ2-1,CASSRRNRGTSGRFYNEQFF,TGTGCCAGCAGCCGAAGGAACAGGGGAACCAGCGGAAGATTTTACAATGAGCAGTTCTTC
-,-,TRBV6-5,TRBJ1-2,CASSSWTGINYGYTF,TGTGCCAGCAGTTCCTGGACGGGGATTAACTATGGCTACACCTTC
-,-,TRBV6-1,TRBJ2-7,CASRGALSVAYEQYF,TGTGCCAGCAGGGGGGCCCTAAGCGTAGCCTACGAGCAGTACTTC
-,few,TRBV20-1,TRBJ2-1,CSASRVGDEQFF,TGCAGTGCTAGCAGGGTAGGGGATGAGCAGTTCTTC
TRBD1,-,TRBV10-3,TRBJ2-5,CAISWDSGETQYF,TGTGCCATCAGTTGGGACAGCGGAGAGACCCAGTACTTC
TRBD2,-,TRBV5-1,TRBJ2-3,CATTGSGGPGDTQYF,TGCGCCACCACGGGGAGCGGGGGGCCCGGAGATACGCAGTATTTT
TRBD2,few,TRBV2,TRBJ2-1,CASGRSGVYNEQFF,TGTGCCAGCGGGCGGAGCGGGGTCTACAATGAGCAGTTCTTC
-,few,TRBV7-9,TRBJ2-1,CASSLSQGRSEQFF,TGTGCCAGCAGCTTATCGCAGGGGAGGAGTGAGCAGTTCTTC
TRBD1,many,TRBV7-9,TRBJ1-1,CASSPAGGTEAFF,TGTGCCAGCAGCCCAGCAGGGGGAACTGAAGCTTTCTTT
-,few,TRBV7-2,TRBJ2-6,CATKESGANVLTF,TGTGCCACCAAAGAATCTGGGGCCAACGTCCTGACTTTC
-,few,TRBV27,TRBJ2-7,CASSSRQALEQYF,TGTGCCAGCAGTTCCCGACAGGCCCTGGAGCAGTACTTC
TRBD1,-,TRBV20-1,TRBJ2-2,CSARGQGLNTGELFF,TGCAGTGCTAGAGGACAGGGGTTGAACACCGGGGAGCTGTTTTTT